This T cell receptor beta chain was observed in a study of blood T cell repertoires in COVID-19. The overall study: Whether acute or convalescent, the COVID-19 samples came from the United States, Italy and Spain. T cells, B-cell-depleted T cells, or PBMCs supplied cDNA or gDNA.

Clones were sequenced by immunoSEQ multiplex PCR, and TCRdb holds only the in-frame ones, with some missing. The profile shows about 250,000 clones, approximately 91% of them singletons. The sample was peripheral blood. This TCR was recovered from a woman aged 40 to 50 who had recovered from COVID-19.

The CDR3 reads CASSKGDRGKINYGYTF. The CDR3, as DNA: TGTGCCAGCAGCAAAGGAGACAGGGGGAAGATTAACTATGGCTACACCTTC. J is TRBJ1-2 and V is TRBV21-1; the D call TRBD1 from the table was never checked on the DNA. TRBV21-1 is noted as a pseudogene. This CDR3 comprises 17 residues.